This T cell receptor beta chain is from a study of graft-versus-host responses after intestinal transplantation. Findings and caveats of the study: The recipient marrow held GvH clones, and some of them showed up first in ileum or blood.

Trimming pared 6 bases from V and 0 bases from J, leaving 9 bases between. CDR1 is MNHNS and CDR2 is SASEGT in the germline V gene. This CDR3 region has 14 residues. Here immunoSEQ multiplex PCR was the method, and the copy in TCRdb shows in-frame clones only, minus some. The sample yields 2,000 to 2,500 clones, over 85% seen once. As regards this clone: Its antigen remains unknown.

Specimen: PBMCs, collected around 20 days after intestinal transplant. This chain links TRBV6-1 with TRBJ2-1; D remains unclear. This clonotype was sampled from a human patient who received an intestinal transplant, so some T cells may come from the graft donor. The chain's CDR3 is CASRGTRSYNEQFF. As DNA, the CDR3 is TGTGCCAGCAGGGGCACCCGCTCCTACAATGAGCAGTTCTTC.